The rows below give T cell receptor beta chains drawn from one sample of a study of T cells in Graves' hyperthyroidism and ophthalmopathy. TCRdb re-called the multiplex PCR reads through MiXCR, storing one row per CDR3 protein. The sample lists approximately 420,000 distinct CDR3 sequences; roughly 13% were seen once. Sequencing was carried out using blood. These receptors all come from a woman under 30 with Graves' hyperthyroidism. Each CDR3 is given with its conserved first and last residue. The order of the fields is V gene, clone size, CDR3 length, J gene, D gene, CDR3 protein, CDR3 DNA. D genes are given only for firm matches. Only some rows state a clone size, as once, few, many or a class for expanded clones.

TRBV12-3/TRBV12-4	many	13	TRBJ1-1	TRBD1	CASSKDRGTEAFF	TGTGCCAGCAGTAAGGACAGGGGCACTGAAGCTTTCTTT
TRBV28	many	14	TRBJ1-5	TRBD1	CASSLSRQGKPQHF	TGTGCCAGCAGTTTATCTCGACAGGGGAAGCCCCAGCATTTT
TRBV15	few	13	TRBJ1-3	NA	CATSIDSGNTIYF	TGTGCCACCAGCATTGACAGTGGAAACACCATATATTTT
TRBV7-4	many	17	TRBJ1-5	NA	CASSLTKTSYSNQPQHF	TGTGCCAGCAGCTTAACCAAGACATCCTATAGCAATCAGCCCCAGCATTTT
TRBV18	many	14	TRBJ1-2	NA	CASSPGRVNYGYTF	TGTGCCAGCTCACCAGGGCGGGTCAACTATGGCTACACCTTC
TRBV11-2	many	16	TRBJ2-1	TRBD1	CASSPRPGQGVYEQFF	TGTGCCAGCAGTCCTAGACCGGGACAGGGGGTCTATGAGCAGTTCTTC
TRBV7-2	many	14	TRBJ2-2	NA	CASSSLISAGELFF	TGTGCCAGCAGCTCGCTAATCTCCGCCGGGGAGCTGTTTTTT
TRBV7-6	many	14	TRBJ2-5	NA	CASRKTRGQETQYF	TGTGCCAGCAGGAAGACCCGGGGACAAGAGACCCAGTACTTC
TRBV7-9	many	16	TRBJ2-7	NA	CASSLAFRTGPSEQYF	TGTGCCAGCAGCTTAGCGTTTAGAACCGGGCCGTCCGAGCAGTACTTC
TRBV28	few	16	TRBJ2-2	TRBD2	CASSLWPSGSPGELFF	TGTGCCAGCAGTTTATGGCCGAGCGGGAGTCCCGGGGAGCTGTTTTTT
TRBV29-1	few	14	TRBJ1-1	NA	CSTDSGAGNTEAFF	TGCAGTACTGACTCAGGGGCGGGGAACACTGAAGCTTTCTTT
TRBV18	many	15	TRBJ2-7	NA	CASSPTASARSEQYF	TGTGCCAGCTCACCAACGGCTAGCGCACGTTCCGAGCAGTACTTC
TRBV9	NA	16	TRBJ2-5	NA	CASSPPLVGVSETQYF	TGTGCCAGCAGCCCCCCTCTAGTGGGAGTATCAGAGACCCAGTACTTC
TRBV6-5	NA	16	TRBJ2-7	TRBD1	CASSYSGQGGSYEQYF	TGTGCCAGCAGTTACTCCGGACAGGGGGGATCCTACGAGCAGTACTTC
TRBV15	many	17	TRBJ2-1	NA	CATSDTSRGSRRNEQFF	TGTGCCACCAGCGACACTTCTAGGGGAAGCCGGCGCAATGAGCAGTTCTTC
TRBV20-1	many	19	TRBJ2-1	TRBD2	CSARDPTRASGRPSDEQFF	TGCAGTGCTAGAGATCCGACTAGGGCGAGCGGGAGGCCGTCTGATGAGCAGTTCTTC
TRBV6-1	many	16	TRBJ2-1	TRBD1	CASSEAPGTGGNEQFF	TGTGCCAGCAGTGAAGCGCCCGGGACAGGCGGCAATGAGCAGTTCTTC
TRBV7-2	NA	16	TRBJ1-6	NA	CASSVHTDPTNSPLHF	TGTGCCAGCAGCGTTCACACCGACCCAACCAATTCACCCCTCCACTTT
TRBV5-1	NA	17	TRBJ2-3	TRBD2	CASSSHPLAVLTDTQYF	TGCGCCAGCAGCTCCCACCCACTAGCGGTGCTCACAGATACGCAGTATTTT
TRBV6-1	many	15	TRBJ2-1	NA	CASREGRPRINEQFF	TGTGCCAGCAGGGAGGGACGCCCCCGAATTAATGAGCAGTTCTTC
TRBV3-1	many	14	TRBJ2-1	NA	CASSQGGGYNEQFF	TGTGCCAGCAGCCAAGGGGGTGGCTACAATGAGCAGTTCTTC
TRBV20-1	NA	14	TRBJ1-1	NA	CSARTQGLNTEAFF	TGCAGTGCTAGAACACAGGGTTTGAACACTGAAGCTTTCTTT
TRBV6-1	many	18	TRBJ1-2	TRBD1	CASSEPGLGQGAFDGYTF	TGTGCCAGCAGTGAACCTGGCCTAGGACAGGGGGCTTTTGATGGCTACACCTTC
TRBV29-1	few	17	TRBJ1-1	NA	CSVPTFRAGPGPTEAFF	TGCAGCGTACCGACCTTCCGAGCGGGCCCAGGACCGACTGAAGCTTTCTTT
TRBV2	many	15	TRBJ2-7	NA	CASRVDRLSSYEQYF	TGTGCCAGCAGAGTGGACAGACTAAGCTCCTACGAGCAGTACTTC
TRBV7-2	many	12	TRBJ2-6	NA	CASGSGANVLTF	TGTGCCAGCGGATCTGGGGCCAACGTCCTGACTTTC